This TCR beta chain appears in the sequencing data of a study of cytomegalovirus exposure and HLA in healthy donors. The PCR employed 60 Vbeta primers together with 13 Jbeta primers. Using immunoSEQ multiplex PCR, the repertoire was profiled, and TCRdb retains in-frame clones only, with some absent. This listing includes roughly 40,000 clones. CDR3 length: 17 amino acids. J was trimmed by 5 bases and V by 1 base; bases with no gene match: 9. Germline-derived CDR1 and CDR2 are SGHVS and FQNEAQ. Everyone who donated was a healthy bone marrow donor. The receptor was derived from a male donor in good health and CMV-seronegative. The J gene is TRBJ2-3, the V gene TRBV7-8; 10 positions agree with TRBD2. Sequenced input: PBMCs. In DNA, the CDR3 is TGTGCCAGCAGCTTAGGTCCAGCGGGAGGGCCCTTAGATACGCAGTATTTT. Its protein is CASSLGPAGGPLDTQYF.